Below, 23 T cell receptor beta chains from the same sample are listed, as sequenced in a study of monozygotic twins with inflammatory bowel disease. TCRdb derives one entry per CDR3 protein from the 5' RACE reads, leaving out DNA. The sample totals roughly 90,000 distinct CDR3 sequences. The specimen sequenced was blood. These receptor sequences come from a human donor with ulcerative colitis or Crohn's disease, or a healthy co-twin of an affected twin (not recorded which).

The genes are TRBV10-3 and TRBJ2-7; TCRdb proposes TRBD1, but this gene call is untestable without DNA. CDR1 and CDR2 from the germline V gene are ENHRY and SYGVKD. The CDR3 covers 18 residues. The CDR3 reads CAISELPTMGQETYEQYF.

CDR3 in amino acids: CATSDLTGAGEQFF. The chain recombines TRBV24-1 with TRBJ2-1; the D gene TCRdb calls, TRBD1, cannot be checked with no DNA. CDR3 size: 14 residues. Germline CDR1 KGHDR, CDR2 SFDVKD.

CDR3 amino acids: CASSFPGLTETQYF. This chain joins TRBV5-1 and TRBJ2-5; the D gene TCRdb calls, TRBD1, cannot be checked with no DNA. Germline CDR1 and CDR2: SGHRS and YFSETQ. CDR3 length: 14 amino acids.

The rearrangement links TRBV7-6 to TRBJ2-1; the TCRdb D gene call, TRBD2, has no DNA to confirm it. This CDR3 has 16 amino acids. Germline V CDR1 and CDR2: SGHVS, FNYEAQ. This CDR3 is CASSLKSRGGYNEQFF.

The CDR3 reads CASSMPGQGSNIQYF. V and J are TRBV19 and TRBJ2-4; lacking DNA, the TRBD1 call made by TCRdb goes unchecked. Germline CDR1 and CDR2: LNHDA and SQIVND (reference sequence). The CDR3 has 15 residues.

Here the CDR3 reads CASSPKSGGRLGTQYF. The chain carries TRBV18 and TRBJ2-5; TCRdb selects TRBD1, and the lack of DNA leaves this call unchecked. The CDR3 contains 16 residues. Germline V gene lookup returns CDR1 KGHSH and CDR2 LQKENI.

The chain combines TRBV21-1 with TRBJ2-6; absent DNA, TCRdb's TRBD1 call cannot be checked. TRBV21-1 is flagged as a pseudogene. This CDR3 has 19 amino acids. The CDR3 loop is CASSKARRTGTSGANVLTF.

The CDR3 sequence: CASSFVPRDQPQHF. The chain recombines TRBV5-5 with TRBJ1-5; TCRdb reports TRBD1, a call that lacks DNA to check it against. Germline lookup yields CDR1 SGHKS and CDR2 YYEKEE (reference sequence). The length of the CDR3 is 14 residues.

V gene TRBV7-2 combines with J gene TRBJ1-4. Per germline, CDR1 SGHTA and CDR2 FQGNSA. The CDR3 length is 15 residues. The CDR3 region is CASSLAASVNEKLFF.

The gene calls are TRBV2 and TRBJ2-7; TCRdb lists TRBD2, though no DNA is available to test this call. Germline V gives CDR1 SNHLY, CDR2 FYNNEI. The CDR3 sequence is 16 residues long. CDR3 in amino acids: CASSELAWGDLYEQYF.

The chain is built from TRBV7-8 and TRBJ1-1. Germline loops: CDR1 SGHVS, CDR2 FQNEAQ. This CDR3 contains 13 residues. This CDR3 is CASSFQLNTEAFF.

The V gene is TRBV2, the J gene TRBJ2-5. The CDR3 extends over 15 amino acids. Looked up from germline, CDR1 is SNHLY and CDR2 is FYNNEI. The CDR3 reads CASGFSRGYQETQYF.

J is TRBJ2-7 and V is TRBV5-1. Germline V gene data show CDR1 as SGHRS and CDR2 as YFSETQ. The CDR3 sequence is 15 residues long. The CDR3 spells CASSLAGNSHSEQYF. Variable domain in full (rest from reference TRBV5-1 and TRBJ2-7): KAGVTQTPRYLIKTRGQQVTLSCSPISGHRSVSWYQQTPGQGLQFLFEYFSETQRNKGNFPGRFSGRQFSNSRSEMNVSTLELGDSALYLCASSLAGNSHSEQYFGPGTRLTVT.

The CDR3 protein is CASSLGGREANYGYTF. The rearrangement joins TRBV7-9 to TRBJ1-2; TCRdb reports TRBD1, a call that lacks DNA to check it against. Germline CDR1 SEHNR, CDR2 FQNEAQ (reference sequence). The CDR3 covers 16 residues.

The V and J genes are TRBV20-1 and TRBJ1-1; no DNA is available, so the TRBD1 call from TCRdb remains unchecked. The CDR3 loop spans 14 amino acids. Germline loops: CDR1 DFQATT, CDR2 SNEGSKA (reference sequence). The CDR3 loop is CSASQPDRYLLAFF.

This clonotype is labeled medium-sized based on frequency. The V gene is TRBV7-9, the J gene TRBJ2-5; TCRdb lists TRBD2, though no DNA is available to test this call. This CDR3 comprises 15 residues. In germline, CDR1 is SEHNR, CDR2 FQNEAQ (reference sequence). The CDR3 reads CASSSPRTGGETQYF. Drawing the rest from reference TRBV7-9 and TRBJ2-5, the complete variable domain is DTGVSQNPRHKITKRGQNVTFRCDPISEHNRLYWYRQTLGQGPEFLTYFQNEAQLEKSRLLSDRFSAERPKGSFSTLEIQRTEQGDSAMYLCASSSPRTGGETQYFGPGTRLLVL.

CDR3 sequence: CASNAGYEQYF. The chain employs TRBV2 and TRBJ2-7. This CDR3 comprises 11 residues. Germline V gene sequence: CDR1 SNHLY, CDR2 FYNNEI. Drawing the rest from reference TRBV2 and TRBJ2-7, the complete variable domain is EPEVTQTPSHQVTQMGQEVILRCVPISNHLYFYWYRQILGQKVEFLVSFYNNEISEKSEIFDDQFSVERPDGSNFTLKIRSTKLEDSAMYFCASNAGYEQYFGPGTRLTVT.

The gene calls are TRBV3-1 and TRBJ2-1; lacking DNA, the TRBD2 call made by TCRdb goes unchecked. The CDR3 runs 18 residues. CDR1 is LGHDT, CDR2 YNNKEL, per germline (reference sequence). The CDR3 spells CASSPGLAERKLYNEQFF.

V usage is TRBV5-1 and J usage is TRBJ2-7; TCRdb's D call, TRBD2, is unchecked because there is no DNA. The CDR3 is 14 residues long. CDR1 is SGHRS, CDR2 YFSETQ, per germline. CDR3 amino acids: CASSMTSGGYEQYF.

V is TRBV20-1 and J is TRBJ2-5. The CDR3 contains 13 residues. Germline lookup yields CDR1 DFQATT and CDR2 SNEGSKA (reference sequence). The CDR3 reads CSARGLISETQYF.

The J gene is TRBJ2-3, the V gene TRBV12-3 or TRBV12-4; no DNA is available, so the TRBD2 call from TCRdb remains unchecked. The CDR3 spans 14 residues. This chain's CDR3 is CASSSPRLAGEQYF.

The chain combines TRBV5-1 with TRBJ1-3. Germline CDR1 is SGHRS and CDR2 is YFSETQ. The CDR3 is made up of 14 amino acids. CDR3 residues: CASKLQGSGNTIYF.

The rearrangement joins TRBV19 to TRBJ1-5; TCRdb's D gene call, TRBD1, goes unchecked for lack of DNA. Germline assignment: CDR1 LNHDA and CDR2 SQIVND (reference sequence). This CDR3 contains 15 residues. CDR3 loop: CASNRDRDRNQPQHF.